This T cell receptor beta chain was profiled in a study of spatial heterogeneity in lung cancer. The time point was: sample taken at primary tumor resection. Donors were around 70 untreated early-stage non-small cell lung cancer patients. Each CDR3 protein is one row after TCRdb ran MiXCR on the 5' RACE reads. Among 85,000 to 100,000 distinct CDR3 sequences listed, 9.5% to 15% were seen once. In its sample, this clonotype was seen many times. The origin of this receptor is a male donor with early-stage non-small cell lung cancer. Sample: PBMCs, taken at surgery.

CDR3 DNA: TGTGCCAGCAGTAGGTATTCTGGGGCCAACGTCCTGACTTTC. It yields the protein CASSRYSGANVLTF. The rearrangement uses TRBV6-2 or TRBV6-3 and TRBJ2-6, with unresolved D. V was cut by 5 bases and J by 1 base, with 6 bases left in between. The germline V gene encodes CDR1 MNHEY and CDR2 SVGEGT. The CDR3 has 14 residues.